This T cell receptor (beta chain) was recovered during a study of cytomegalovirus exposure and HLA in healthy donors. The study ran its PCR with 60 Vbeta and 13 Jbeta primers. Assay: immunoSEQ multiplex PCR; the TCRdb copy retains only in-frame clones and omits some. The table records 150,000 to 160,000 clones, more than 75% of them present only once. Germline-derived CDR1 and CDR2 are SGHRS and YFSETQ. The CDR3 runs 15 residues. Unmatched junction bases numbered 5, after V lost 4 bases and J lost 3 bases. Sequenced input: PBMCs. The chain couples TRBV5-1 to TRBJ2-1, with TRBD2 matching over 9 bases. The clonotype originates from a woman between 35 and 50 years old in good health and CMV-seropositive. CDR3 loop: CASSLDSGSYNEQFF. CDR3 bases: TGCGCCAGCAGCCTTGATAGCGGGAGCTACAATGAGCAGTTCTTC.